The rows below give T cell receptor beta chains drawn from one sample of a study of response to subunit inactivated influenza vaccine. In TCRdb, the RT-PCR reads were re-called with MiXCR into one record per CDR3 protein. The top ten clones hold around 13% of a sample with approximately 500,000 distinct CDR3 sequences, around 13% of them seen once. Specimen: PBMCs from blood, collected 45 days after vaccination. These receptors all come from a man aged 50 or older who received an inactivated influenza vaccine. The CDR3 runs from the conserved cysteine through the conserved F or W. The D gene is left open where the match is weak. Size tells how often a clone was seen (once, few, many) or the class of an expanded clone, and some rows leave it out.

d_call: -; clone_size: few; v_call: TRBV28; j_call: TRBJ2-3; cdr3_nt: TGTGCCAGCAGTCATCTAAGGGGTTCTAGCACAGATACGCAGTATTTT; cdr3_aa: CASSHLRGSSTDTQYF
d_call: -; clone_size: -; v_call: TRBV6-2/TRBV6-3; j_call: TRBJ1-5; cdr3_nt: TGTGCCAACTACTCAAGGGGTTATAGCAATCAGCCCCAGCATTTT; cdr3_aa: CANYSRGYSNQPQHF
d_call: TRBD2; clone_size: few; v_call: TRBV20-1; j_call: TRBJ2-1; cdr3_nt: TGCAGTGCTAGAGATCTTGCGGGAGGGCCCCCCCCCTACAATGAGCAGTTCTTC; cdr3_aa: CSARDLAGGPPPYNEQFF
d_call: -; clone_size: -; v_call: TRBV5-1; j_call: TRBJ2-7; cdr3_nt: TGCGCCAGCAGCTTGTTACCCCCCGGTATGACAGGATTGTACGAGCAGTACTTC; cdr3_aa: CASSLLPPGMTGLYEQYF
d_call: TRBD1; clone_size: -; v_call: TRBV11-2; j_call: TRBJ1-2; cdr3_nt: TGTGCCAGCAGCACAGACAGGGTTCCAGGCTACACCTTC; cdr3_aa: CASSTDRVPGYTF
d_call: -; clone_size: -; v_call: TRBV11-2; j_call: TRBJ1-5; cdr3_nt: TGTGCCAGCAGCTTATTGCAGAGCAATCAGCCCCAGCATTTT; cdr3_aa: CASSLLQSNQPQHF
d_call: -; clone_size: few; v_call: TRBV9; j_call: TRBJ1-2; cdr3_nt: TGTGCCAGCAGCGTAGTCTCAGATCATGGCTACACCTTC; cdr3_aa: CASSVVSDHGYTF
d_call: -; clone_size: few; v_call: TRBV29-1; j_call: TRBJ2-2; cdr3_nt: TGCAGCGTTGGGGGTGGGCCTGCCAACACCGGGGAGCTGTTTTTT; cdr3_aa: CSVGGGPANTGELFF
d_call: -; clone_size: -; v_call: TRBV7-2; j_call: TRBJ2-5; cdr3_nt: TGTGCCAGCAGCTTGTTCCGGGAGACCCAGTACTTC; cdr3_aa: CASSLFRETQYF
d_call: -; clone_size: few; v_call: TRBV6-2/TRBV6-3; j_call: TRBJ1-5; cdr3_nt: TGTGCCAGCAGCCGTGACAGGCCTAGCAATCAGCCCCAGCATTTT; cdr3_aa: CASSRDRPSNQPQHF
d_call: -; clone_size: few; v_call: TRBV12-3/TRBV12-4; j_call: TRBJ2-3; cdr3_nt: TGTGCCACTGATCACACCGGGACTCCGATACCGGATACGCAGTATTTT; cdr3_aa: CATDHTGTPIPDTQYF
d_call: TRBD1; clone_size: -; v_call: TRBV11-1; j_call: TRBJ1-1; cdr3_nt: TGTGCCAGCAGCTTAGGAGACAGGGGGAGGAACACTGAAGCTTTCTTT; cdr3_aa: CASSLGDRGRNTEAFF
d_call: TRBD2; clone_size: few; v_call: TRBV5-1; j_call: TRBJ2-2; cdr3_nt: TGCGCCAGCAGCCCCGGGACTAGCGTCACCGGGGAGCTGTTTTTT; cdr3_aa: CASSPGTSVTGELFF
d_call: -; clone_size: -; v_call: TRBV6-1; j_call: TRBJ1-5; cdr3_nt: TGTGCCAGCAGTGCGGTACACTTTTATCAGCCCCAGCATTTT; cdr3_aa: CASSAVHFYQPQHF
d_call: TRBD2; clone_size: few; v_call: TRBV4-2; j_call: TRBJ2-7; cdr3_nt: TGTGCCAGCAGCCAAGACATAGCGGGGGGGAATTCCTACGAGCAGTACTTC; cdr3_aa: CASSQDIAGGNSYEQYF
d_call: TRBD1; clone_size: few; v_call: TRBV5-1; j_call: TRBJ2-2; cdr3_nt: TGCGCCAGTTATAAACCGGGACAGGGTACCGGGGAGCTGTTTTTT; cdr3_aa: CASYKPGQGTGELFF
d_call: -; clone_size: once; v_call: TRBV18; j_call: TRBJ1-2; cdr3_nt: TGTGCCAGCTCACCACCGGCGGGCTATGGCTACACCTTC; cdr3_aa: CASSPPAGYGYTF
d_call: TRBD1; clone_size: few; v_call: TRBV5-1; j_call: TRBJ2-2; cdr3_nt: TGCGCCAGCAGCTCCCAGGGGGTCACCGGGGAGCTGTTTTTT; cdr3_aa: CASSSQGVTGELFF
d_call: TRBD2; clone_size: few; v_call: TRBV5-1; j_call: TRBJ2-7; cdr3_nt: TGCGCCAGCAGACAGCGGGGGGGCTTCTACGAGCAGTACTTC; cdr3_aa: CASRQRGGFYEQYF
d_call: TRBD2; clone_size: few; v_call: TRBV12-3/TRBV12-4; j_call: TRBJ2-5; cdr3_nt: TGTGCCAGCAGTTTTAGCGGGGAAGAGACCCAGTACTTC; cdr3_aa: CASSFSGEETQYF
d_call: -; clone_size: -; v_call: TRBV7-2; j_call: TRBJ2-5; cdr3_nt: TGTGCCAGCAGCTTAAATGGGTTACAAGAGACCCAGTACTTC; cdr3_aa: CASSLNGLQETQYF
d_call: TRBD2; clone_size: few; v_call: TRBV20-1; j_call: TRBJ2-3; cdr3_nt: TGCAGTGCTAGAGCGCGGGGGGGCCGTCAATCCGATACGCAGTATTTT; cdr3_aa: CSARARGGRQSDTQYF
d_call: -; clone_size: few; v_call: TRBV28; j_call: TRBJ2-2; cdr3_nt: TGTGCCAGCAGCATACAAGGGGGGGGCGGGGAGCTGTTTTTT; cdr3_aa: CASSIQGGGGELFF
d_call: -; clone_size: few; v_call: TRBV6-1; j_call: TRBJ1-5; cdr3_nt: TGTGCCAGCAATAGACCGGGGGGGCAGCCCCAGCATTTT; cdr3_aa: CASNRPGGQPQHF
d_call: TRBD2; clone_size: few; v_call: TRBV12-3/TRBV12-4; j_call: TRBJ2-1; cdr3_nt: TGTGCCAGCAGGCGGGGGGGAGGAGAGCAGTTCTTC; cdr3_aa: CASRRGGGEQFF
d_call: -; clone_size: -; v_call: TRBV6-5; j_call: TRBJ1-1; cdr3_nt: TGTGCCAGCAGTTTCTCCCTTTGGGGGGTAGCTGAAGCTTTCTTT; cdr3_aa: CASSFSLWGVAEAFF
d_call: TRBD1; clone_size: many; v_call: TRBV5-1; j_call: TRBJ2-5; cdr3_nt: TGCGCCAGCAGTGGGGGTCGGGACAGGTTTGTCCATGGGACCCAGTACTTC; cdr3_aa: CASSGGRDRFVHGTQYF
d_call: -; clone_size: many; v_call: TRBV15; j_call: TRBJ1-2; cdr3_nt: TGTGCCACCAGCAGAGATTTGGCCGCCTATGGCTACACCTTC; cdr3_aa: CATSRDLAAYGYTF
d_call: -; clone_size: -; v_call: TRBV20-1; j_call: TRBJ2-5; cdr3_nt: TGCAGTGCTAGAGAAGTCGGCAGGGTGGGAGAGACCCAGTACTTC; cdr3_aa: CSAREVGRVGETQYF
d_call: -; clone_size: -; v_call: TRBV7-9; j_call: TRBJ2-5; cdr3_nt: TGTGCCAGCAGCTTAGGAATGCACGAGAAGTACTTC; cdr3_aa: CASSLGMHEKYF
d_call: TRBD1; clone_size: -; v_call: TRBV9; j_call: TRBJ2-2; cdr3_nt: TGTGCCAGCAGCGTACAACCGGGACAGGGGACCGGGGAGCTGTTTTTT; cdr3_aa: CASSVQPGQGTGELFF
d_call: -; clone_size: once; v_call: TRBV29-1; j_call: TRBJ2-6; cdr3_nt: TGCAGCGTTGAATCGGGGAAAGTGGCTGGGGCCAACGTCCTGACTTTC; cdr3_aa: CSVESGKVAGANVLTF
d_call: -; clone_size: many; v_call: TRBV6-5; j_call: TRBJ2-5; cdr3_nt: TGTGCCAGCAGTTACTCGACCGGCCAAGAGACCCAGTACTTC; cdr3_aa: CASSYSTGQETQYF
d_call: TRBD1; clone_size: -; v_call: TRBV11-2; j_call: TRBJ2-1; cdr3_nt: TGTGCCAGCAGCGCGACAGGGAAAGGAAGTTACAATGAGCAGTTCTTC; cdr3_aa: CASSATGKGSYNEQFF
d_call: -; clone_size: many; v_call: TRBV5-1; j_call: TRBJ2-7; cdr3_nt: TGCGCCAGCAGCCCCGGGCCCGACTCCTACGAGCAGTACTTC; cdr3_aa: CASSPGPDSYEQYF
d_call: TRBD2; clone_size: -; v_call: TRBV2; j_call: TRBJ2-1; cdr3_nt: TGTGCCAGCAGTGAAGCAGCGGGAAGGAGCGGAGATGAGCAGTTCTTC; cdr3_aa: CASSEAAGRSGDEQFF
d_call: -; clone_size: few; v_call: TRBV7-2; j_call: TRBJ2-3; cdr3_nt: TGTGCCAGCAGCCCGGCAAGCTCAGATACGCAGTATTTT; cdr3_aa: CASSPASSDTQYF
d_call: -; clone_size: -; v_call: TRBV12-3/TRBV12-4; j_call: TRBJ2-1; cdr3_nt: TGTGCCAGCAGTTTAAGAACAGGGCTCAATGAGCAGTTCTTC; cdr3_aa: CASSLRTGLNEQFF
d_call: -; clone_size: few; v_call: TRBV7-8; j_call: TRBJ1-4; cdr3_nt: TGTGCCAGCAGCTTAGAGTTGGCGGAGGAAAAACTGTTTTTT; cdr3_aa: CASSLELAEEKLFF
d_call: -; clone_size: -; v_call: TRBV6-5; j_call: TRBJ1-5; cdr3_nt: TGTGCCAGCAGTTACTCGTCTCCAGCGATGGGGCAGCCCCAGCATTTT; cdr3_aa: CASSYSSPAMGQPQHF
d_call: -; clone_size: many; v_call: TRBV29-1; j_call: TRBJ1-4; cdr3_nt: TGCAGCGCTAGCGTTTCGACAGATGGGGAAAAACTGTTTTTT; cdr3_aa: CSASVSTDGEKLFF
d_call: TRBD2; clone_size: many; v_call: TRBV7-3; j_call: TRBJ2-3; cdr3_nt: TGTGCCAGCAGCTCGGGACTAGCGGGAGATACGCAGTATTTT; cdr3_aa: CASSSGLAGDTQYF
d_call: -; clone_size: few; v_call: TRBV25-1; j_call: TRBJ2-1; cdr3_nt: TGTGCCAGCAGACCTCACGGGGGATTACAATATGAGCAGTTCTTC; cdr3_aa: CASRPHGGLQYEQFF
d_call: TRBD2; clone_size: many; v_call: TRBV20-1; j_call: TRBJ2-1; cdr3_nt: TGCAGTGCTAAAACCGGGACTAGCCCCTACAATGAGCAGTTCTTC; cdr3_aa: CSAKTGTSPYNEQFF